The clone carrying this T cell receptor (beta chain) was observed a handful of times. Investigators took roughly 9.5 milliliters of peripheral blood from every donor. Primers used in a second PCR of roughly 6 to 11 cycles were a sample-barcoded 5' primer and a J-beta primer mix. MiXCR was run by TCRdb on the 5' RACE reads, yielding one entry per CDR3 protein. Among hundreds of thousands of distinct CDR3 sequences listed, around a fifth were seen once. These data are taken from a study of blood T cells in healthy people across ages. The CDR3 has 15 amino acids. Germline-derived CDR1 and CDR2 are SQVTM and ANQGSEA. V lost 1 base and J lost 1, with 8 bases in between.

The chain recombines TRBV29-1 with TRBJ2-6; D remains ambiguous. This sequence originates from a man in his sixties or seventies in good health. Sequences were obtained from blood. CDR3 in amino acids: CSVEAPESGANVLTF. The CDR3 coding sequence is TGCAGCGTTGAAGCGCCGGAGTCTGGGGCCAACGTCCTGACTTTC.